This is a list of T cell receptor beta chains from one sample in a study of cytomegalovirus exposure and HLA in healthy donors. Using immunoSEQ multiplex PCR, the repertoire was profiled, and TCRdb retains in-frame clones only, with some absent. Among approximately 300,000 clones listed, 87% were seen once. Sequencing was carried out using PBMCs. The receptors stem from a woman younger than 45 in good health and CMV-seropositive. The conserved cysteine and the conserved F or W are not part of the CDR3 here.

j_gene	v_gene	CDR3aa
TRBJ1-6	TRBV7-9	ASSPMGGFSPLH
TRBJ2-7	TRBV27	ASSFGHQYEQY
TRBJ1-2	TRBV5-1	ASSLADGGAGYGYT
TRBJ1-2	TRBV19	ASGGRADTYGYT
TRBJ2-5	TRBV7-2	ASSLAPAGGPIQETQY
TRBJ2-7	TRBV27	ASSLRDNSYEQY
TRBJ2-5	TRBV29-1	SVGRTGGAETQY
TRBJ1-1	TRBV30	AWRGDRGNTEAF
TRBJ1-5	TRBV7-9	ASSLKDRDGNQPQH
TRBJ2-3	TRBV6-5	ASRRAGGTDTQY
TRBJ2-7	TRBV6-4	ASSEQGGGYEQY
TRBJ2-7	TRBV19	ASSRGTESYEQY
TRBJ2-1	TRBV15	ATRVTRGNEQF
TRBJ1-1	TRBV18	ASSTTGPFSNTEAF
TRBJ1-2	TRBV14	ASSHDRYYGYT
TRBJ2-7	TRBV11-2	ASSLASSYEQY
TRBJ1-2	TRBV5-1	ASSLAPVRGYT
TRBJ1-1	TRBV9	ASSVDGMNTEAF
TRBJ2-7	TRBV19	ASSILGTGVYEQY
TRBJ2-3	TRBV6-5	ASSLGLTSTDTQY
TRBJ2-7	TRBV7-2	ASSLVGLGATYEQY
TRBJ2-1	TRBV14	ASSQTGNIYNEQF
TRBJ2-2	TRBV7-8	ASSSRPSGNANTGELF
TRBJ1-2	TRBV7-9	ASSLGGGTYGYT
TRBJ2-7	TRBV27	ASSTNRDRNYEQY
TRBJ1-2	TRBV6-5	ASSYSRGGFGYT
TRBJ2-5	TRBV5-1	ASSLVQGLGETQY
TRBJ2-3	TRBV7-6	ASSSPGGVSTDTQY
TRBJ1-2	TRBV7-9	ASSPSVRDYGYT
TRBJ2-7	TRBV9	ASSVVPGPSYEQY
TRBJ2-7	TRBV27	ATGLAGYEQY
TRBJ2-7	TRBV5-6	ASSRPGVRGDSYEQY
TRBJ2-1	TRBV7-2	ASSLAGASYNEQF
TRBJ2-5	TRBV5-5	ASSNEETQY
TRBJ2-1	TRBV4-3	ASSQGLAGAYNEQF
TRBJ2-2	TRBV9	ASSARDHNTGELF
TRBJ1-5	TRBV30	AWSVLGGQPQH
TRBJ2-5	TRBV7-9	ASSSWGPSGETQY
TRBJ2-7	TRBV6-5	ASSYLRTGTAREQY
TRBJ1-2	TRBV6-1	ASSEAGRRPLYGYT
TRBJ1-2	TRBV4-3	ASSQYPVRVDGYT
TRBJ2-7	TRBV4-3	ASSQEGGAVYEQY
TRBJ2-2	TRBV27	ATNEGGRGTGELF